This T cell receptor (beta chain) was obtained from a study of CD8 T cells in ankylosing spondylitis. Study-wide findings and caveats: Certain motif variants had earlier been reported in reactive arthritis synovial fluid and blood. A motif of eight or nine highly homologous TCR beta variants was seen as apparently characteristic of ankylosing spondylitis blood.

Worth noting for this clonotype: Its antigen is currently unknown.

The CDR3 runs to 17 residues. V shed 3 bases, J shed 5 bases, and the junction held 13 bases outside the gene matches. Germline V gene data show CDR1 as KGHSH and CDR2 as LQKENI. TCRdb analysed the 5' RACE reads with MiXCR anew, one entry per CDR3 protein. The sample yields roughly 250,000 distinct CDR3 sequences, approximately 9% seen once. This chain joins TRBV18 and TRBJ2-1; 7 bases match TRBD2. The TCR was taken from a male donor with ankylosing spondylitis or in good health (not recorded which). The sample consisted of blood, either unsorted or a sorted T cell fraction (not recorded which). The CDR3 DNA is TGTGCCAGCTCACCGACTAGCACGGTAGGGTCAAACAATGAGCAGTTCTTC. Translating it yields CASSPTSTVGSNNEQFF.